These T cell receptor beta chains were read from a single sample in a study of CD8 T cells in Susac syndrome. TCRdb redid the calling of the immunoSEQ multiplex PCR reads with MiXCR, one entry per CDR3 protein. The top ten hold approximately 0.081% of the sample, which has hundreds of thousands of distinct CDR3 sequences, about 95% seen once. The specimen sequenced was CD4+ T cells from PBMCs. Every receptor here comes from a human donor with multiple sclerosis. Both conserved end residues are part of each CDR3. The D gene is left open where the match is weak. Size is omitted from some rows. Given values are once, few, many or a class for expanded clones.

D gene	clone size	V gene	J gene	CDR3 protein	CDR3 DNA
TRBD1	-	TRBV9	TRBJ2-2	CATGQGNTGELFF	TGTGCCACCGGACAGGGCAACACCGGGGAGCTGTTTTTT
-	-	TRBV27	TRBJ2-1	CASSYEAAAYEQFF	TGTGCCAGCAGTTACGAAGCCGCCGCCTATGAGCAGTTCTTC
TRBD1	-	TRBV29-1	TRBJ1-2	CSVAQGQGLGGYTF	TGCAGCGTCGCCCAAGGACAGGGGCTCGGTGGCTACACCTTC
-	few	TRBV30	TRBJ2-1	CAWSIAGSSYNEQFF	TGTGCCTGGAGTATCGCGGGGAGCTCCTACAATGAGCAGTTCTTC
-	-	TRBV7-9	TRBJ1-4	CASSLGRTNEKLFF	TGTGCCAGCAGCTTGGGACGGACTAATGAAAAACTGTTTTTT
-	-	TRBV19	TRBJ1-2	CASSFPAGGYTF	TGTGCCAGTAGTTTCCCAGCAGGAGGCTACACCTTC
-	-	TRBV29-1	TRBJ2-5	CSVGRGSQETQYF	TGCAGCGTTGGTCGTGGCAGCCAAGAGACCCAGTACTTC
TRBD1	-	TRBV19	TRBJ2-7	CASSIVGDSSYEQYF	TGTGCCAGTAGTATAGTGGGGGACAGCTCCTACGAGCAGTACTTC
-	-	TRBV20-1	TRBJ1-2	CSARASGRQYGYTF	TGCAGTGCTAGAGCTTCGGGACGGCAATATGGCTACACCTTC
-	-	TRBV5-1	TRBJ2-1	CASSLDYGNEQFF	TGCGCCAGCAGCTTGGACTATGGCAATGAGCAGTTCTTC
-	-	TRBV20-1	TRBJ2-5	CSARDLGGHQETQYF	TGCAGTGCTAGAGATTTAGGGGGTCACCAAGAGACCCAGTACTTC
-	-	TRBV5-4	TRBJ2-1	CASSSGSAPPGPHNEQFF	TGTGCCAGCAGCTCTGGCTCGGCTCCCCCAGGGCCACACAATGAGCAGTTCTTC
-	-	TRBV5-1	TRBJ1-6	CASSLALSFGGEDNSPLHF	TGCGCCAGCAGCTTGGCCTTAAGTTTTGGGGGTGAGGATAATTCACCCCTCCACTTT
-	once	TRBV3-1	TRBJ1-2	CASSQDSSRDGYTF	TGTGCCAGCAGCCAAGATTCCTCCAGAGATGGCTACACCTTC
-	few	TRBV5-6	TRBJ2-1	CASSLVYNEQFF	TGTGCCAGCAGCTTGGTATACAATGAGCAGTTCTTC
-	-	TRBV29-1	TRBJ2-3	CSVEDAPPSQYF	TGCAGCGTTGAAGATGCTCCCCCCAGTCAGTATTTT
-	once	TRBV6-5	TRBJ2-1	CASRDRIVLEEQFF	TGTGCCAGCAGAGACCGAATAGTTCTTGAAGAGCAGTTCTTC
-	-	TRBV3-1	TRBJ1-1	CASSPQDTEAFF	TGTGCCAGCAGCCCACAGGACACTGAAGCTTTCTTT
-	-	TRBV9	TRBJ2-7	CAREKQYF	TGTGCCAGGGAGAAGCAGTACTTC
TRBD2	-	TRBV20-1	TRBJ2-5	CSARGGQAQYF	TGCAGTGCTCGCGGGGGTCAGGCCCAGTACTTC
-	-	TRBV3-1	TRBJ2-4	CASSSPQENIQYF	TGTGCCAGCAGCTCCCCCCAAGAAAACATTCAGTACTTC
-	-	TRBV3-1	TRBJ2-2	CASSQSPSGTGELFF	TGTGCCAGCAGCCAAAGTCCTAGTGGCACCGGGGAGCTGTTTTTT
-	-	TRBV18	TRBJ1-1	CASSQEGLNTEAFF	TGTGCCAGCTCACAGGAAGGCCTGAACACTGAAGCTTTCTTT
TRBD1	-	TRBV20-1	TRBJ2-2	CSALGQWNTGELFF	TGCAGTGCCCTGGGACAGTGGAACACCGGGGAGCTGTTTTTT
TRBD2	-	TRBV5-6	TRBJ2-3	CASSLATSGGAVTDTQYF	TGTGCCAGCAGCTTAGCGACTAGCGGGGGGGCCGTCACAGATACGCAGTATTTT
-	-	TRBV9	TRBJ2-3	CASSVKASTDTQYF	TGTGCCAGCAGCGTAAAGGCTAGCACAGATACGCAGTATTTT
-	-	TRBV7-9	TRBJ2-6	CASSSQSPAGANVLTF	TGTGCCAGCAGCTCCCAGTCTCCGGCTGGGGCCAACGTCCTGACTTTC
TRBD1	-	TRBV7-2	TRBJ2-2	CASSLDRVPNTGELFF	TGTGCCAGCAGCCTGGACAGGGTCCCGAACACCGGGGAGCTGTTTTTT
-	-	TRBV18	TRBJ1-4	CASSLDRGNEKLFF	TGTGCCAGCTCACTTGACCGCGGTAATGAAAAACTGTTTTTT
TRBD1	-	TRBV20-1	TRBJ2-5	CSALPGQGSETQYF	TGCAGTGCTTTACCGGGACAGGGGTCGGAGACCCAGTACTTC
-	-	TRBV3-1	TRBJ2-7	CASSQDGNEQYF	TGTGCCAGCAGCCAAGATGGGAACGAGCAGTACTTC
-	-	TRBV20-1	TRBJ1-1	CSAKTPGRANTEAFF	TGCAGTGCAAAGACCCCCGGCAGGGCGAACACTGAAGCTTTCTTT
-	-	TRBV20-1	TRBJ2-1	CSARDVAGNNEQFF	TGCAGTGCTAGAGATGTGGCGGGTAACAATGAGCAGTTCTTC
-	-	TRBV7-7	TRBJ2-3	CASSLHRAGTQYF	TGTGCTAGCAGCCTCCACAGGGCGGGTACGCAGTATTTT
TRBD1	-	TRBV27	TRBJ1-6	CASSRDRASPLHF	TGTGCCAGCTCCCGGGACAGGGCATCACCCCTCCACTTT
-	-	TRBV29-1	TRBJ1-2	CSSATGGENYGYTF	TGCAGCTCGGCGACCGGTGGGGAGAACTATGGCTACACCTTC
-	-	TRBV3-1	TRBJ2-3	CASSPDSYTQYF	TGTGCCAGCAGCCCGGACAGCTATACGCAGTATTTT
-	-	TRBV20-1	TRBJ2-1	CSARDLSGSGDEQFF	TGCAGTGCTAGAGATCTGTCGGGTAGCGGTGATGAGCAGTTCTTC
TRBD1	-	TRBV12-3/TRBV12-4	TRBJ1-6	CASTGGRGGSPLHF	TGTGCCAGCACAGGGGGCAGGGGGGGTTCACCCCTCCACTTT
-	once	TRBV20-1	TRBJ1-5	CSARDLQQPQHF	TGCAGTGCTAGAGATTTACAGCAGCCCCAGCATTTT